These 12 T cell receptor beta chains originate from one sample sequenced in a study of blood T cell repertoires in COVID-19. Produced via immunoSEQ multiplex PCR; TCRdb's table is partial and in-frame only. The table records 400,000 to 500,000 clones, over 75% of them present only once. The sample taken for sequencing was PBMCs or T cells enriched from blood (not recorded which). The receptors come from a woman in her late teens or twenties who had been exposed to COVID-19.

This chain joins TRBV29-1 and TRBJ2-5; 8 positions agree with TRBD1. CDR3 length: 14 residues. Germline loops: CDR1 SQVTM, CDR2 ANQGSEA. The junction had 7 bases not matched to a gene; V was cut back by 3 bases and J by 4 bases. The CDR3 DNA follows: TGCAGCGTTGACGCAGGGGGCATGGGAGAGACCCAGTACTTC. This gives the protein CSVDAGGMGETQYF.

V is TRBV11-2 and J is TRBJ2-2; 8 nucleotides match TRBD2. The J segment lost 8 bases and the V segment lost 1 base, leaving 9 bases of the junction unmatched. Germline lookup yields CDR1 SGHAT and CDR2 FQNNGV. The CDR3 sequence is 16 residues long. The CDR3 sequence: CASSLVGLSGGGELFF. The DNA for the CDR3 is TGTGCCAGCAGCTTAGTAGGACTCAGCGGGGGTGGGGAGCTGTTTTTT.

This chain joins TRBV4-3 and TRBJ1-3; unclear D gene. V was cut by 0 bases and J by 4 bases, with 13 bases left in between. The CDR3 spans 16 residues. Germline CDR1 and CDR2: LGHNA and YSLEER. CDR3: CASSQDPEAGGNTIYF. The CDR3, as DNA: TGCGCCAGCAGCCAAGATCCCGAAGCGGGCGGAAACACCATATATTTT.

This clone has a single count. The chain is built from TRBV4-1 and TRBJ2-7; D remains ambiguous. Germline CDR1 is MGHRA and CDR2 is YSYEKL. Trimming left V 0 bases short and J 2 bases short, with 5 bases between. The CDR3 extends over 13 amino acids. CDR3 amino acids: CASSQENTYEQYF. The CDR3 DNA reads TGCGCCAGCAGCCAAGAAAATACCTACGAGCAGTACTTC.

J is TRBJ2-1 and V is TRBV9, with a possible D match to TRBD1 (5 bases). The CDR3 is made up of 12 amino acids. Germline V CDR1 and CDR2: SGDLS, YYNGEE. The germline V and J ends were trimmed by 3 bases and 12 bases, with 13 bases remaining between them. CDR3 sequence: CASSGQGVAQFF. Here the CDR3 DNA reads TGTGCCAGCAGCGGTCAGGGTGTTGCGCAGTTCTTC.

The rearrangement uses TRBV27 and TRBJ2-7, with TRBD1 identical over 9 bases. Per germline, CDR1 MNHEY and CDR2 SMNVEV (reference sequence). There are 16 residues in the CDR3. Losses at the gene ends were 4 bases for V and 3 bases for J; bases not matched to a gene: 10. CDR3: CASSWGTPTGGYEQYF. The CDR3 DNA reads TGTGCCAGCAGTTGGGGGACCCCGACAGGGGGCTACGAGCAGTACTTC.

The V call is TRBV4-3, the J call TRBJ2-7, with TRBD2 as a possible D gene (6 bases). Deletions cut 1 base from V and 5 bases from J, with 21 bases between. The CDR3 totals 17 residues. From germline, CDR1 is LGHNA and CDR2 YSLEER. The DNA for the CDR3 is TGCGCCAGCAGCCAAGTCTGGAACAGTCGGAGGGGTGACGAGCAGTACTTC. Translation gives CASSQVWNSRRGDEQYF.

The chain recombines TRBV2 with TRBJ2-7; D is undetermined. The CDR3 runs to 14 residues. The V end was cut by 3 bases, the J end by 4 bases, with 13 bases between. Germline V lookup: CDR1 SNHLY, CDR2 FYNNEI. Written as DNA, the CDR3 is TGTGCCAGCAGTGAGCAGTCCAGTTTTTACGAGCAGTACTTC. Amino acids: CASSEQSSFYEQYF.

The rearrangement links TRBV5-4 to TRBJ2-7; 15 positions agree with TRBD2. This CDR3 contains 17 residues. CDR1 is SGHNT and CDR2 is YYREEE in the germline V gene (reference sequence). V lost 4 bases, J lost 7 bases, and 12 bases stayed unmatched. CDR3: CASSIGTSGGKLREQYF. DNA of the CDR3: TGTGCCAGCAGCATTGGGACTAGCGGGGGGAAACTACGGGAGCAGTACTTC.

The rearrangement uses TRBV6-5 and TRBJ2-7, with 9 bases that match TRBD1. The CDR3 is made up of 16 amino acids. Germline CDR1 is MNHEY and CDR2 is SVGAGI. The V segment lost 3 bases and the J segment 2 bases; nucleotides outside the gene matches: 8. The DNA of the CDR3 is TGTGCCAGCAGTTATAGGGGGGGACAGGGAACCTACGAGCAGTACTTC. It codes for CASSYRGGQGTYEQYF.

The chain recombines TRBV13 with TRBJ2-1, with D perhaps matching TRBD2 (5 bases). Germline lookup yields CDR1 PRHDT and CDR2 FYEKMQ (reference sequence). This CDR3 has 13 residues. Deletions cut 1 base from V and 9 bases from J, with 10 bases between. The CDR3 loop reads CASSLALAPEQFF. The CDR3 nucleotides are TGTGCCAGCAGCTTAGCTCTAGCACCTGAGCAGTTCTTC.

V and J are TRBV7-3 and TRBJ1-1; D perhaps matches TRBD1 (6 bases). From germline, CDR1 is SGHTA and CDR2 FQGTGA. With 5 bases removed from V and 8 bases from J, the gap between germline ends came to 21 bases. The CDR3 sequence is 15 residues long. CDR3 coding DNA: TGTGCCAGCAGCGCGGACAGCAGGACCAATAAAGAAGCTTTCTTT. Amino acids: CASSADSRTNKEAFF.